These 2 T cell receptor beta chains share one sample of origin, sequenced in a study of blood T cell repertoires in COVID-19. Sequenced by immunoSEQ multiplex PCR; TCRdb stores in-frame clones only, minus some. The sample holds 7,500 to 10,000 clones; 86% are singletons and the top ten take around 10%. Sequencing was performed on peripheral blood. The receptors were gathered from a man in his sixties with acute or convalescent COVID-19.

This clone was counted a single time. The chain has TRBV3-1 (or the pseudogene TRBV3-2) and TRBJ1-1; 8 positions match TRBD1. Germline V gene sequence: CDR1 LGHDT, CDR2 YNNKEL (reference sequence). The CDR3 totals 13 residues. J was trimmed by 6 bases and V by 4 bases; bases with no gene match: 4. The CDR3 region has the DNA TGTGCCAGCAGCCGGCCACAGGGGGCTGAAGCTTTCTTT. The encoded protein is CASSRPQGAEAFF.

This clone was counted once. The V gene is TRBV29-1, the J gene TRBJ2-2; TRBD2 aligns across 9 bases. After removal of 4 bases from V and 6 bases from J, the junction contained 9 bases not matched to a gene. The CDR3 has 15 residues. Germline CDR1 and CDR2: SQVTM and ANQGSEA. The CDR3 spells CSVAVVAGEAGELFF. In DNA form, the CDR3 reads TGCAGCGTTGCGGTGGTAGCGGGAGAGGCCGGGGAGCTGTTTTTT.